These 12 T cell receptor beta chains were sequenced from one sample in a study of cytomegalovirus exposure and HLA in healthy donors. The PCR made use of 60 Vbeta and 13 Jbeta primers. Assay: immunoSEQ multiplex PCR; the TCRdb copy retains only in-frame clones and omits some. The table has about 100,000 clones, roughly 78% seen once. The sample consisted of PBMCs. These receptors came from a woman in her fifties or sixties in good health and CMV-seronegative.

In DNA form, the CDR3 reads TGTGCCAGCAGTTACTGGGCGGGAGGGCCTTCGAACGAGCAGTACTTC. This sequence encodes CASSYWAGGPSNEQYF. The chain has TRBV6-5 and TRBJ2-7; 9 bases fit TRBD2. This CDR3 has 16 amino acids. From germline, CDR1 is MNHEY and CDR2 SVGAGI. The trim removed 1 base at V and 5 bases at J, leaving 9 bases unmatched.

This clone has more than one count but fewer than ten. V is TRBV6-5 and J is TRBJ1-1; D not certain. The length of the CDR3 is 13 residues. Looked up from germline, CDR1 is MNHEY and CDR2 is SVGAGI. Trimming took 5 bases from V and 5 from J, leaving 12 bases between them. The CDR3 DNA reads TGTGCCAGCAGTCAGATTATGAGGACTGAAGCTTTCTTT. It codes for CASSQIMRTEAFF.

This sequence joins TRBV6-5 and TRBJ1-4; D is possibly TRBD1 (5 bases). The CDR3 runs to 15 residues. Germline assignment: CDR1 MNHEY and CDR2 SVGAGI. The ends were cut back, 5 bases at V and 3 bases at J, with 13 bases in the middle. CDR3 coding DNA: TGTGCCAGCAGTAATGGGGGAGGGGCTAATGAAAAACTGTTTTTT. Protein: CASSNGGGANEKLFF.

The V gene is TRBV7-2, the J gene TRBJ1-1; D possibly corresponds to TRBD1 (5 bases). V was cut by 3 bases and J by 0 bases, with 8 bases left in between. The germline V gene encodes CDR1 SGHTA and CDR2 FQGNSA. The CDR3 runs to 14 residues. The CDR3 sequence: CASSFQGLNTEAFF. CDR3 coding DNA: TGTGCCAGCAGCTTTCAGGGTCTGAACACTGAAGCTTTCTTT.

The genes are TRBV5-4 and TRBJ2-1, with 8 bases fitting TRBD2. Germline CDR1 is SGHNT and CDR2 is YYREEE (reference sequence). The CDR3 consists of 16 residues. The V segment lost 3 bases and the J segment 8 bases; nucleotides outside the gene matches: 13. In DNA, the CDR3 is TGTGCCAGCAGCTATTTTCCGGGACTAGTTCTGGATGAGCAGTTCTTC. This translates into CASSYFPGLVLDEQFF.

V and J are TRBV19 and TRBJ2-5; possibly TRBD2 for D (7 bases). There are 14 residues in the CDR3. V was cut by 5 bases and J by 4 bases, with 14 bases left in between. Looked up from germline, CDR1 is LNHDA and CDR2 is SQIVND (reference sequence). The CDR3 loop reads CASSGGGGGETQYF. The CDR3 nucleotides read TGTGCCAGTAGTGGGGGGGGCGGCGGAGAGACCCAGTACTTC.

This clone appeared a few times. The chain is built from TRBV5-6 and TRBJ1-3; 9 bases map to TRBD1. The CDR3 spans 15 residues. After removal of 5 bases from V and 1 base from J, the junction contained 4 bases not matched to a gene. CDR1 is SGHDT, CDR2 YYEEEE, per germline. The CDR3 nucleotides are TGTGCCAGCAGTCCCGGGACAGGGTCTGGAAACACCATATATTTT. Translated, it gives CASSPGTGSGNTIYF.

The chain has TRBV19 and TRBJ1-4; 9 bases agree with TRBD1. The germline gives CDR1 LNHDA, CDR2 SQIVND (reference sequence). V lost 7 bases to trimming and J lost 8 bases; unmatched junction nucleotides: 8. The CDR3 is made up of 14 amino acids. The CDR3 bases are TGTGCCAGTACCTACAGGGGGCTGGGAGAAAAACTGTTTTTT. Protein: CASTYRGLGEKLFF.

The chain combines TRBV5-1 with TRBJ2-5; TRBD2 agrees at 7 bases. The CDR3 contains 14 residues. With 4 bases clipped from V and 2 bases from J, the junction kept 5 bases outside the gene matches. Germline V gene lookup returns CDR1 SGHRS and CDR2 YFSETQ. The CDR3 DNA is TGCGCCAGCAGCCTTGGGGAGGGTCAAGAGACCCAGTACTTC. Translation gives CASSLGEGQETQYF. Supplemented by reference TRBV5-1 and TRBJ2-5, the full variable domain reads KAGVTQTPRYLIKTRGQQVTLSCSPISGHRSVSWYQQTPGQGLQFLFEYFSETQRNKGNFPGRFSGRQFSNSRSEMNVSTLELGDSALYLCASSLGEGQETQYFGPGTRLLVL.

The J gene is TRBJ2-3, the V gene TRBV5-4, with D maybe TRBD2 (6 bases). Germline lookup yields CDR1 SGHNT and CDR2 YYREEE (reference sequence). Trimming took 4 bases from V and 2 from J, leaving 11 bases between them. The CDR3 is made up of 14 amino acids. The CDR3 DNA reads TGTGCCAGCAGCCATACGGGGGACACAGATACGCAGTATTTT. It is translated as CASSHTGDTDTQYF.

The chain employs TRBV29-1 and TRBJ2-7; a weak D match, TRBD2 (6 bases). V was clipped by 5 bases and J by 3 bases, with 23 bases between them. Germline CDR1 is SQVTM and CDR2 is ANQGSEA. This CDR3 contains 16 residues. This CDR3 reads CSVTLGRAGRNYEQYF. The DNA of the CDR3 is TGCAGCGTTACCCTCGGCCGGGCAGGGAGGAACTACGAGCAGTACTTC.

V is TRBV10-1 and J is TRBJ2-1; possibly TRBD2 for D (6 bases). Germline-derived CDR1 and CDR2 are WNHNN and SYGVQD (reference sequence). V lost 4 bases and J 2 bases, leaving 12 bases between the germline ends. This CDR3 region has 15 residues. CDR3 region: CASSGGGVTYNEQFF. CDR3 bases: TGCGCCAGCAGTGGCGGCGGGGTGACCTACAATGAGCAGTTCTTC.